These T cell receptor beta chains were read from a single sample in a study of CD8+CD57+ T cells in acquired aplastic anemia. TCRdb processed the reads anew with MiXCR; each CDR3 protein has one entry. The sample gives some 410,000 distinct CDR3 sequences, just under 70% of which show up once; 3% to 4.5% is in the top ten. The sequenced sample was sorted CD4+, CD8+, or CD8+CD57+ T cells (not recorded which) from PBMCs. All receptors come from a human donor in good health, serving as a control. Both conserved end residues are part of each CDR3. Fields, in order: D gene, clone size, J gene, V gene, CDR3 protein, CDR3 DNA. A D gene is named only where the DNA matches it firmly. A row's size may be missing; if present it is once, few, many or a size class.

d_gene: TRBD2
abundance: many
j_gene: TRBJ2-7
v_gene: TRBV2
CDR3aa: CASSGGPPGLASEQYF
CDR3nt: TGTGCCAGCAGTGGGGGCCCCCCGGGACTAGCTTCCGAGCAGTACTTC

d_gene: -
abundance: -
j_gene: TRBJ1-5
v_gene: TRBV2
CDR3aa: CASSTPETLRNHHQHF
CDR3nt: TGTGCCAGTAGTACACCCGAGACCCTTCGCAATCACCACCAGCATTTT

d_gene: TRBD1
abundance: -
j_gene: TRBJ2-1
v_gene: TRBV7-7
CDR3aa: CASSLRGTGTYEQFF
CDR3nt: TGTGCTAGCAGCTTAAGGGGGACAGGGACCTACGAGCAGTTCTTC

d_gene: -
abundance: -
j_gene: TRBJ1-1
v_gene: TRBV7-8
CDR3aa: CASSLYGRGAKTNTEAFF
CDR3nt: TGTGCCAGCAGCTTATATGGACGAGGGGCCAAAACGAACACTGAAGCTTTCTTT

d_gene: -
abundance: -
j_gene: TRBJ1-4
v_gene: TRBV10-2
CDR3aa: CASSDKNGRSESEKLLF
CDR3nt: TGCGCCAGCAGTGACAAAAACGGACGGAGTGAATCGGAAAAACTGCTTTTT

d_gene: -
abundance: -
j_gene: TRBJ2-7
v_gene: TRBV4-3
CDR3aa: CASSQARATCEQYF
CDR3nt: TGCGCCAGCAGCCAAGCAAGGGCCACCTGCGAGCAGTACTTC

d_gene: -
abundance: many
j_gene: TRBJ1-1
v_gene: TRBV5-1
CDR3aa: CASSLAGTREAFF
CDR3nt: TGCGCCAGCAGCTTGGCGGGGACCCGAGAAGCTTTCTTT

d_gene: TRBD1
abundance: -
j_gene: TRBJ2-5
v_gene: TRBV12-3/TRBV12-4
CDR3aa: CASRGTGTETQYF
CDR3nt: TGTGCCAGCAGGGGGACAGGGACGGAGACCCAGTACTTC

d_gene: -
abundance: -
j_gene: TRBJ2-5
v_gene: TRBV5-6
CDR3aa: CASSMAGQSQETQYF
CDR3nt: TGTGCCAGCAGCATGGCCGGACAGTCCCAAGAGACCCAGTACTTC

d_gene: -
abundance: -
j_gene: TRBJ2-7
v_gene: TRBV10-1
CDR3aa: CASSAPESSYEQYF
CDR3nt: TGCGCCAGCAGTGCTCCGGAGAGCTCCTACGAGCAGTACTTC

d_gene: -
abundance: once
j_gene: TRBJ1-1
v_gene: TRBV9
CDR3aa: CASSVETGGGTEAFF
CDR3nt: TGTGCCAGCAGCGTAGAAACGGGGGGCGGCACTGAAGCTTTCTTT

d_gene: TRBD1
abundance: -
j_gene: TRBJ1-5
v_gene: TRBV11-1
CDR3aa: CASSLAGQYSNQPQHF
CDR3nt: TGTGCCAGCAGCTTAGCGGGACAGTATAGCAATCAGCCCCAGCATTTT

d_gene: TRBD1
abundance: -
j_gene: TRBJ1-1
v_gene: TRBV5-1
CDR3aa: CASSLGDRALF
CDR3nt: TGCGCCAGCAGCTTAGGGGACAGGGCTCTCTTT

d_gene: -
abundance: -
j_gene: TRBJ2-1
v_gene: TRBV20-1
CDR3aa: CSASASIPGDEQFF
CDR3nt: TGTAGTGCTAGCGCTTCCATCCCAGGTGATGAGCAGTTCTTC

d_gene: TRBD1
abundance: -
j_gene: TRBJ2-7
v_gene: TRBV5-1
CDR3aa: CASSFLGTGNHEQYF
CDR3nt: TGCGCCAGCAGCTTTCTGGGGACAGGTAACCACGAGCAGTACTTC

d_gene: -
abundance: once
j_gene: TRBJ2-7
v_gene: TRBV7-3
CDR3aa: CASSLDVTTEAFFQYF
CDR3nt: TGTGCCAGCAGCTTAGATGTGACAACTGAGGCCTTCTTTCAGTACTTC

d_gene: -
abundance: -
j_gene: TRBJ1-1
v_gene: TRBV9
CDR3aa: CASSQPRGTRKTEAFF
CDR3nt: TGTGCCAGCAGCCAACCGCGGGGCACGAGAAAAACTGAAGCTTTCTTT

d_gene: TRBD2
abundance: -
j_gene: TRBJ2-5
v_gene: TRBV7-7
CDR3aa: CASSSSGSLAGQETQYF
CDR3nt: TGTGCCAGCAGCAGCTCCGGGAGTCTAGCGGGACAAGAGACCCAGTACTTC

d_gene: -
abundance: once
j_gene: TRBJ1-5
v_gene: TRBV2
CDR3aa: CASSSMPGNSNQPQHF
CDR3nt: TGTGCCAGCAGTTCCATGCCGGGCAATAGCAATCAGCCCCAGCATTTT

d_gene: -
abundance: -
j_gene: TRBJ2-2
v_gene: TRBV7-2
CDR3aa: CASSQEPGQNTGVLFF
CDR3nt: TGTGCCAGCAGCCAAGAGCCGGGGCAGAACACCGGCGTGCTGTTTTTT

d_gene: TRBD2
abundance: -
j_gene: TRBJ2-3
v_gene: TRBV7-8
CDR3aa: CASSLFGTSGGASTDTQYF
CDR3nt: TGTGCCAGCAGCTTATTCGGGACTAGCGGGGGGGCTAGCACAGATACGCAGTATTTT

d_gene: -
abundance: -
j_gene: TRBJ2-7
v_gene: TRBV4-2
CDR3aa: CASSQVSGSYEQYF
CDR3nt: TGTGCCAGCAGCCAAGTGTCAGGCTCCTACGAGCAGTACTTC

d_gene: -
abundance: -
j_gene: TRBJ1-1
v_gene: TRBV7-2
CDR3aa: CASGDGGYGYTFGFF
CDR3nt: -

d_gene: TRBD2
abundance: -
j_gene: TRBJ2-1
v_gene: TRBV12-3/TRBV12-4
CDR3aa: CASSCSGGGDNEQFF
CDR3nt: TGTGCCAGCAGTTGTAGCGGGGGGGGAGACAATGAGCAGTTCTTC

d_gene: -
abundance: few
j_gene: TRBJ2-2
v_gene: TRBV7-2
CDR3aa: CASSLGPGELFF
CDR3nt: TGTGCCAGCAGCCTTGGCCCCGGGGAGCTGTTTTTT

d_gene: TRBD1
abundance: -
j_gene: TRBJ1-3
v_gene: TRBV10-3
CDR3aa: CAISADRAESTIYF
CDR3nt: TGTGCCATCAGTGCGGACAGGGCGGAAAGCACCATATATTTT

d_gene: TRBD2
abundance: few
j_gene: TRBJ2-3
v_gene: TRBV29-1
CDR3aa: CSLRGGGGPDTQYF
CDR3nt: TGCAGCCTGAGGGGCGGGGGGGGCCCAGATACGCAGTATTTT

d_gene: -
abundance: once
j_gene: TRBJ1-4
v_gene: TRBV7-2
CDR3aa: CASSLDQLQGTPLLFF
CDR3nt: TGTGCCAGCAGCCTAGACCAGCTCCAGGGGACACCACTCCTGTTTTTT

d_gene: -
abundance: -
j_gene: TRBJ2-1
v_gene: TRBV5-1
CDR3aa: CASSLGAVPSYNEQFF
CDR3nt: TGCGCCAGCAGCTTGGGGGCTGTCCCCTCCTACAATGAGCAGTTCTTC

d_gene: TRBD2
abundance: few
j_gene: TRBJ2-6
v_gene: TRBV5-1
CDR3aa: CASSSGLPSGANVLTF
CDR3nt: TGCGCCAGCAGCTCGGGACTACCCTCTGGGGCCAACGTCCTGACTTTC

d_gene: -
abundance: -
j_gene: TRBJ1-1
v_gene: TRBV12-3/TRBV12-4
CDR3aa: CASSRTPGINTEAFF
CDR3nt: TGTGCCAGCAGTCGGACACCCGGGATTAACACTGAAGCTTTCTTT

d_gene: -
abundance: -
j_gene: TRBJ2-2
v_gene: TRBV10-1
CDR3aa: CAIVYGGDSVGELFF
CDR3nt: TGCGCCATAGTATACGGCGGAGATTCGGTCGGGGAGCTGTTTTTT

d_gene: -
abundance: -
j_gene: TRBJ2-7
v_gene: TRBV9
CDR3aa: CASSEGWRGTPREEQYF
CDR3nt: TGTGCCAGCAGCGAAGGCTGGCGCGGGACACCAAGAGAGGAGCAGTACTTC

d_gene: -
abundance: -
j_gene: TRBJ2-7
v_gene: TRBV10-3
CDR3aa: CARAGHLPPKAAYEQYF
CDR3nt: TGTGCCCGCGCGGGACATTTGCCCCCTAAAGCGGCCTACGAGCAGTACTTC

d_gene: -
abundance: -
j_gene: TRBJ1-3
v_gene: TRBV12-3/TRBV12-4
CDR3aa: CASSRGRMSGIGNTIYF
CDR3nt: TGTGCCAGCAGTCGAGGACGGATGTCTGGAATTGGGAACACCATATATTTT

d_gene: TRBD2
abundance: -
j_gene: TRBJ2-5
v_gene: TRBV11-2
CDR3aa: CASSLNLAVKETQYF
CDR3nt: TGTGCCAGCAGCTTGAATCTAGCGGTGAAAGAGACCCAGTACTTC

d_gene: -
abundance: -
j_gene: TRBJ2-7
v_gene: TRBV10-3
CDR3aa: CAIGYEQYF
CDR3nt: TGTGCCATAGGCTACGAGCAGTACTTC

d_gene: -
abundance: once
j_gene: TRBJ1-2
v_gene: TRBV7-2
CDR3aa: CASSRAMGGTEAF
CDR3nt: TGTGCCAGCAGCCGTGCCATGGGAGGGACTGAAGCCTTC

d_gene: TRBD1
abundance: -
j_gene: TRBJ1-6
v_gene: TRBV5-6
CDR3aa: CASRHGTGSNSPLHF
CDR3nt: TGTGCCAGCAGACACGGGACAGGGAGTAATTCACCCCTCCACTTT

d_gene: -
abundance: -
j_gene: TRBJ2-3
v_gene: TRBV7-8
CDR3aa: CASSPLGATQYF
CDR3nt: TGTGCCAGCAGCCCACTAGGGGCTACGCAGTATTTT

d_gene: -
abundance: -
j_gene: TRBJ2-1
v_gene: TRBV6-9
CDR3aa: CASSPVKEGRSYNEQFF
CDR3nt: TGTGCCAGCAGTCCAGTAAAAGAGGGTCGCTCCTACAATGAGCAGTTCTTC

d_gene: TRBD1
abundance: few
j_gene: TRBJ1-2
v_gene: TRBV7-2
CDR3aa: CASSYDRAYGYTF
CDR3nt: TGTGCCAGCAGCTACGACAGGGCGTATGGCTACACCTTC

d_gene: -
abundance: few
j_gene: TRBJ2-7
v_gene: TRBV12-5
CDR3aa: CASGFSYEQYF
CDR3nt: TGTGCTAGTGGTTTCTCCTACGAGCAGTACTTC

d_gene: -
abundance: -
j_gene: TRBJ1-5
v_gene: TRBV5-1
CDR3aa: CASSVVVGSNQPQHF
CDR3nt: TGTGCCAGCAGCGTGGTAGTCGGAAGCAATCAGCCCCAGCATTTT

d_gene: -
abundance: -
j_gene: TRBJ2-7
v_gene: TRBV12-3/TRBV12-4
CDR3aa: CASRPPTRGYEQYF
CDR3nt: TGTGCCAGCAGACCCCCAACGCGGGGCTACGAGCAGTACTTC

d_gene: -
abundance: -
j_gene: TRBJ1-2
v_gene: TRBV5-1
CDR3aa: CATTRGAVYSYTF
CDR3nt: TGCGCCACCACCCGAGGCGCGGTCTATAGCTACACCTTC

d_gene: -
abundance: many
j_gene: TRBJ2-1
v_gene: TRBV16
CDR3aa: CASSQNLGEQFF
CDR3nt: TGTGCCAGCAGCCAAAATCTGGGTGAGCAGTTCTTC

d_gene: -
abundance: -
j_gene: TRBJ1-2
v_gene: TRBV20-1
CDR3aa: CSATDGHGYTF
CDR3nt: TGCAGTGCAACGGACGGCCATGGCTACACCTTC

d_gene: TRBD2
abundance: many
j_gene: TRBJ2-2
v_gene: TRBV24-1
CDR3aa: CATSDSFAGDTGELFF
CDR3nt: TGTGCCACCAGTGATTCCTTCGCGGGGGATACCGGGGAGCTGTTTTTT

d_gene: -
abundance: once
j_gene: TRBJ2-7
v_gene: TRBV9
CDR3aa: CASSPDGYEQSF
CDR3nt: TGTGCCAGCAGTCCGGACGGATACGAGCAGTCCTTC

d_gene: -
abundance: -
j_gene: TRBJ2-5
v_gene: TRBV7-2
CDR3aa: CASSPGTLHHEGKTQYF
CDR3nt: TGTGCCAGCAGCCCCGGGACACTTCACCACGAGGGGAAGACCCAGTACTTC

d_gene: TRBD2
abundance: many
j_gene: TRBJ2-5
v_gene: TRBV6-2/TRBV6-3
CDR3aa: CASSLPGLADQETQYF
CDR3nt: TGTGCCAGCAGCCTTCCGGGACTAGCGGATCAAGAGACCCAGTACTTC

d_gene: TRBD1
abundance: -
j_gene: TRBJ1-2
v_gene: TRBV25-1
CDR3aa: CASSDRDRGSYTF
CDR3nt: TGTGCCAGCAGTGACCGGGACAGGGGAAGCTACACCTTC

d_gene: -
abundance: many
j_gene: TRBJ1-3
v_gene: TRBV10-3
CDR3aa: CAISESGVSGNTIYF
CDR3nt: TGTGCCATCAGCGAATCAGGGGTCTCTGGAAACACCATATATTTT

d_gene: -
abundance: once
j_gene: TRBJ1-2
v_gene: TRBV7-6
CDR3aa: CASSLEAGKGLQKANYGYTF
CDR3nt: TGTGCCAGCAGCTTAGAAGCAGGGAAGGGTCTACAAAAAGCTAACTATGGCTACACCTTC